These 23 T cell receptor beta chains were sequenced from one sample in a study of blood T cell repertoires in COVID-19. Some clones are missing from TCRdb's copy, which holds only in-frame ones; the method was immunoSEQ multiplex PCR. The table records over 250,000 clones, about 89% of them present only once. Sequenced sample: PBMCs or T cells enriched from blood (not recorded which). The receptors shown here come from a woman in her twenties or thirties who had recovered from COVID-19.

The chain has TRBV19 and TRBJ1-4; possibly TRBD1 for D (6 bases). CDR1 LNHDA and CDR2 SQIVND come from the germline V gene (reference sequence). Trimming stripped 6 bases from V and 5 bases from J, with 10 bases between. The CDR3 consists of 13 residues. CDR3 protein: CASRGTPNEKLFF. DNA for the CDR3: TGTGCCAGTAGGGGGACACCAAATGAAAAACTGTTTTTT.

The rearrangement joins TRBV19 to TRBJ2-4; 10 positions match TRBD2. Germline V lookup: CDR1 LNHDA, CDR2 SQIVND (reference sequence). The CDR3 contains 17 residues. With 3 bases clipped from V and 5 bases from J, the junction kept 10 bases outside the gene matches. Here the CDR3 DNA reads TGTGCCAGTAGTATGAGGGGTCTAGCGGGGGCGCAAAACATTCAGTACTTC. Amino acid sequence: CASSMRGLAGAQNIQYF.

This chain joins TRBV5-1 and TRBJ2-6, with 7 nucleotides matching TRBD1. CDR3 length equals 18 residues. CDR1 is SGHRS and CDR2 is YFSETQ in the germline V gene. V shed 4 bases and J 0 bases; nucleotides not matched to a gene: 10. The CDR3 nucleotides are TGCGCCAGCAGCGCGTCCGACAGGGAGAGCTCTGGGGCCAACGTCCTGACTTTC. Translated, it gives CASSASDRESSGANVLTF.

The chain uses TRBV7-2 and TRBJ2-5, with 9 bases that match TRBD2. There are 14 residues in the CDR3. The V gene's germline CDR1 is SGHTA and CDR2 FQGNSA. With V trimmed by 1 base and J by 6 bases, 3 bases remained unmatched. As DNA, the CDR3 is TGTGCCAGCAGCTTAGGACTAGCGGATCAGACCCAGTACTTC. The encoded protein is CASSLGLADQTQYF.

Here the CDR3 reads CASGSPSAGRKHYGYTF. The CDR3 DNA reads TGTGCTAGTGGTTCGCCCTCGGCGGGACGGAAACACTATGGCTACACCTTC. The gene calls are TRBV12-5 and TRBJ1-2; TRBD1 is a possible D gene (5 bases). The V end was cut by 4 bases, the J end by 3 bases, with 21 bases between. Germline CDR1 LGHNT, CDR2 FRNRAP. This CDR3 comprises 17 residues.

The chain is built from TRBV6-1 and TRBJ1-4; no firm D call. The CDR3 runs 16 residues. Trimming left V 4 bases short and J 3 bases short, with 15 bases between. CDR1 and CDR2 from the germline V gene are MNHNS and SASEGT. CDR3: CASSGTTESANEKLFF. The CDR3 coding sequence is TGTGCCAGCAGTGGCACAACAGAATCGGCTAATGAAAAACTGTTTTTT.

This clone was recorded once. The J gene is TRBJ1-5, the V gene TRBV24-1; D call uncertain. The V gene's germline CDR1 is KGHDR and CDR2 SFDVKD. The CDR3 runs to 15 residues. V was cut by 3 bases and J by 1 base, with 9 bases left in between. CDR3 bases: TGTGCCACCAGTGATGGAGGAGGGAGCAATCAGCCCCAGCATTTT. This encodes CATSDGGGSNQPQHF.

The V call is TRBV29-1, the J call TRBJ1-2; D might be TRBD1 (6 bases). V was pared by 7 bases and J by 4 bases, with 19 bases between. CDR1 is SQVTM and CDR2 is ANQGSEA in the germline V gene. The CDR3 is made up of 14 amino acids. CDR3 coding DNA: TGCAGCGCTCCCGACGGGGGGCGCATCTATGGCTACACCTTC. As protein: CSAPDGGRIYGYTF.

The V and J genes are TRBV7-9 and TRBJ1-1; D gene uncertain. Trimming pared 5 bases from V and 1 base from J, leaving 11 bases between. The CDR3 is 14 amino acids. The V gene's germline CDR1 is SEHNR and CDR2 FQNEAQ (reference sequence). The chain's CDR3 is CASSQRAGNTEAFF. CDR3 DNA: TGTGCCAGCAGCCAGCGGGCGGGGAACACTGAAGCTTTCTTT. The whole variable domain, filled in from reference TRBV7-9 and TRBJ1-1, reads DTGVSQNPRHKITKRGQNVTFRCDPISEHNRLYWYRQTLGQGPEFLTYFQNEAQLEKSRLLSDRFSAERPKGSFSTLEIQRTEQGDSAMYLCASSQRAGNTEAFFGQGTRLTVV.

This clone was counted a few times. This sequence joins TRBV2 and TRBJ1-1, with unresolved D. The CDR3 spans 13 residues. Germline values: CDR1 SNHLY, CDR2 FYNNEI. Deletions cut 5 bases from V and 1 base from J, with 8 bases between. The CDR3 sequence: CASSRHPNTEAFF. CDR3 nucleotide sequence: TGTGCCAGCAGTAGACACCCGAACACTGAAGCTTTCTTT.

This sequence joins TRBV10-2 and TRBJ1-2, with a weak D call TRBD1 (5 bases). The length of the CDR3 is 16 residues. The germline V gene encodes CDR1 WSHSY and CDR2 SAAADI. The V end was cut by 2 bases, the J end by 6 bases, with 19 bases between. In DNA form, the CDR3 reads TGCGCCAGCAGTGAGCCTGGGGGGGAGGTTGGAGATGGCTACACCTTC. This translates into CASSEPGGEVGDGYTF.

The chain recombines TRBV10-1 with TRBJ2-3; D is undetermined. Germline V gene lookup returns CDR1 WNHNN and CDR2 SYGVQD (reference sequence). Trimming removed 3 bases from V and 3 bases from J, with 10 bases in between. The CDR3 has 14 residues. CDR3 residues: CASSEDSRTDTQYF. In nucleotides, the CDR3 is TGCGCCAGCAGTGAAGATTCGCGTACAGATACGCAGTATTTT.

The gene calls are TRBV18 and TRBJ1-2, with 9 bases lining up with TRBD1. The CDR3 totals 15 residues. V was pared by 2 bases and J by 5 bases, with 6 bases of the junction left unmatched. Germline V gene sequence: CDR1 KGHSH, CDR2 LQKENI. The CDR3 DNA is TGTGCCAGCTCACCATCTGCAGGGACAGGGTATGGCTACACCTTC. It encodes CASSPSAGTGYGYTF. Variable domain in full (rest from reference TRBV18 and TRBJ1-2): NAGVMQNPRHLVRRRGQEARLRCSPMKGHSHVYWYRQLPEEGLKFMVYLQKENIIDESGMPKERFSAEFPKEGPSILRIQQVVRGDSAAYFCASSPSAGTGYGYTFGSGTRLTVV.

The rearrangement uses TRBV5-1 and TRBJ2-5, with TRBD1 identical over 7 bases. Losses at the gene ends were 2 bases for V and 3 bases for J; bases not matched to a gene: 4. The length of the CDR3 is 14 residues. Germline assignment: CDR1 SGHRS and CDR2 YFSETQ. The CDR3, as DNA: TGCGCCAGCAGCTTCCAAACAGGGGAAGAGACCCAGTACTTC. Protein: CASSFQTGEETQYF.

The chain links TRBV9 to TRBJ1-2; 7 bases are shared with TRBD1. The J segment lost 7 bases and the V segment lost 0 bases, leaving 6 bases of the junction unmatched. This CDR3 has 14 residues. The germline V gene has CDR1 SGDLS and CDR2 YYNGEE. The CDR3 loop is CASSVGRGIGGYTF. The CDR3, as DNA: TGTGCCAGCAGCGTAGGCAGGGGGATAGGTGGCTACACCTTC. The variable domain in full, with the rest retrieved from reference TRBV9 and TRBJ1-2, is DSGVTQTPKHLITATGQRVTLRCSPRSGDLSVYWYQQSLDQGLQFLIQYYNGEERAKGNILERFSAQQFPDLHSELNLSSLELGDSALYFCASSVGRGIGGYTFGSGTRLTVV.

This chain joins TRBV5-1 and TRBJ1-5; 7 nucleotides match TRBD1. Germline CDR1 and CDR2: SGHRS and YFSETQ. With V trimmed by 2 bases and J by 2 bases, 4 bases remained unmatched. The CDR3 extends over 15 amino acids. The CDR3 coding sequence is TGCGCCAGCAGCTTAGGGGGCTTCGGCAATCAGCCCCAGCATTTT. Translating it yields CASSLGGFGNQPQHF.

The chain recombines TRBV3-1 (or the pseudogene TRBV3-2) with TRBJ2-7; 8 bases line up with TRBD1. J lost 3 bases, V lost 4 bases, and 5 bases had no gene match. The CDR3 runs 14 residues. Looked up from germline, CDR1 is LGHDT and CDR2 is YNNKEL (reference sequence). The CDR3 here is CASSLWDRNYEQYF. The DNA for the CDR3 is TGTGCCAGCAGCCTTTGGGACAGGAACTACGAGCAGTACTTC.

This clone appeared once. The rearrangement joins TRBV19 to TRBJ2-3; D unresolved. This CDR3 region has 15 residues. Between the trimmed V and J ends, which lost 5 bases and 0 bases, there was a span of 12 bases. Germline V CDR1 and CDR2: LNHDA, SQIVND (reference sequence). CDR3 amino acids: CASSPRLTSTDTQYF. CDR3 in DNA: TGTGCCAGTAGTCCCCGCCTGACTAGCACAGATACGCAGTATTTT.

V gene TRBV4-1 combines with J gene TRBJ2-1; 8 bases line up with TRBD1. This CDR3 has 16 amino acids. Germline V gives CDR1 MGHRA, CDR2 YSYEKL. J lost 8 bases, V lost 1 base, and 10 bases had no gene match. The CDR3 sequence: CASSQGPFGQGDEQFF. The DNA of the CDR3 is TGCGCCAGCAGCCAAGGCCCCTTTGGACAGGGCGATGAGCAGTTCTTC.

To note about this clone: This specimen includes other DNA sequences encoding the same CDR3. The chain links TRBV5-1 to TRBJ2-2; tentative D call: TRBD1 (5 bases). This CDR3 spans 14 amino acids. The V end was cut by 2 bases, the J end by 1 base, with 6 bases between. Germline V gene data show CDR1 as SGHRS and CDR2 as YFSETQ. CDR3: CASSFGQNTGELFF. CDR3 sequence (DNA): TGCGCCAGCAGCTTCGGACAGAACACCGGGGAGCTGTTTTTT.

The gene calls are TRBV11-2 and TRBJ1-5; 7 nucleotides agree with TRBD1. Germline loops: CDR1 SGHAT, CDR2 FQNNGV. This CDR3 has 15 residues. Unmatched junction bases numbered 5, after V lost 4 bases and J lost 2 bases. CDR3 coding DNA: TGTGCCAGCAGCTCGGAGGGGGCCGGCAATCAGCCCCAGCATTTT. This encodes CASSSEGAGNQPQHF. Full variable domain (remainder filled in from reference TRBV11-2 and TRBJ1-5): EAGVAQSPRYKIIEKRQSVAFWCNPISGHATLYWYQQILGQGPKLLIQFQNNGVVDDSQLPKDRFSAERLKGVDSTLKIQPAKLEDSAVYLCASSSEGAGNQPQHFGDGTRLSIL.

The J gene is TRBJ1-1, the V gene TRBV5-4, with D perhaps TRBD1 (6 bases). V was cut by 3 bases and J by 5 bases, with 20 bases left in between. The CDR3 totals 16 residues. CDR1 and CDR2 from the germline V gene are SGHNT and YYREEE (reference sequence). CDR3 loop: CASSSINRASLTEAFF. The CDR3, as DNA: TGTGCCAGCAGCTCAATTAACAGGGCGTCGTTGACTGAAGCTTTCTTT.

CDR3 DNA: TGTGCCAGCAGCCAAGGAACGGGTTGGGACACCGGGGAGCTGTTTTTT. It encodes CASSQGTGWDTGELFF. The V call is TRBV14, the J call TRBJ2-2; no definite D call. Germline CDR1 is SGHDN and CDR2 is FVKESK. V lost 1 base and J lost 3, with 12 bases in between. This CDR3 has 16 residues.